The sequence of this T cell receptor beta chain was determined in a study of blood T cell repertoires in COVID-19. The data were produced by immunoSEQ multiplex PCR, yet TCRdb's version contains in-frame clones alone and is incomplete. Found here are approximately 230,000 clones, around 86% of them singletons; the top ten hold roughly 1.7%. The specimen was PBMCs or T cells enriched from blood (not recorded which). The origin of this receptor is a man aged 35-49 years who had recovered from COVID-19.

This CDR3 is CASSPTSGINTGELFF. The CDR3 coding sequence is TGTGCCAGCAGCCCGACTAGCGGGATAAACACCGGGGAGCTGTTTTTT. The V and J genes are TRBV9 and TRBJ2-2; 11 nucleotides match TRBD2. This CDR3 is 16 amino acids long. Germline trimming cut 4 bases from V and 2 bases from J; bases unmatched to any gene: 4. The germline CDR1 and CDR2 sequences are SGDLS and YYNGEE.